The sequence of this T cell receptor (beta chain) was determined in a study of T cells in Graves' hyperthyroidism and ophthalmopathy. Regarding the study as a whole: The model forecast ophthalmopathy, anticipating it by a median around 6.5 months before onset.

It was RNA transcripts that yielded the amplified TCR beta CDR3 regions. HTBI primers were employed in a first-round RT-PCR of the TCR CDR3. Via MiXCR, TCRdb re-called the multiplex PCR reads, giving one row per CDR3 protein. The table has around 450,000 distinct CDR3 sequences, less than 20% seen once; the top ten hold approximately 8%. Ten or more counts support this clonotype. Antigen unknown. Germline V lookup: CDR1 SGHTA, CDR2 FQGNSA. With 5 bases removed from V and 5 bases from J, the gap between germline ends came to 16 bases. The CDR3 spans 15 residues. Clinical symptoms, serum thyroxine, TRAb, thyroid ultrasound and orbital computed tomography informed diagnoses. PBMCs stemmed from 10 ml fresh peripheral blood.

This TCR was sampled from a woman between 18 and 29 years old with Graves' hyperthyroidism. The sample consisted of blood. This sequence joins TRBV7-2 and TRBJ2-1; TRBD1 or TRBD2 may be the D gene (5 bases each). This chain's CDR3 is CASSLAGTEDNEQFF. The CDR3, as DNA: TGTGCCAGCAGCCTCGCCGGGACGGAAGACAATGAGCAGTTCTTC.